The clone carrying this TCR beta chain has only a few counts. What it recognizes is unknown. This CDR3 has 14 residues. Germline CDR1 is MNHEY and CDR2 is SVGAGI. Deletions cut 5 bases from V and 0 bases from J, with 8 bases between. It was the roughly 120-subject validation cohort, separate from the approximately 700-subject first cohort, to which the donors belonged. This sample was taken from a study of cytomegalovirus exposure and HLA in healthy donors. Looking at the study overall: The same platform as the roughly 630 first-cohort repertoires was used for the roughly 130 validation repertoires, a later analysis reported. Study observations and caveats: Most TCR sequences proved rare, with some public TCRs found in many donors. A subsequent analysis found that TCR clusters from the first cohort also tended to co-occur in the 90 to 150 validation repertoires, with 90% to 95% of cluster scores above 0.

Profiling relied on immunoSEQ multiplex PCR, and the TCRdb table lists in-frame clones only, not all of them. The repertoire holds 150,000 or so clones, more than 70% seen once, with roughly a tenth in the top ten. This chain uses TRBV6-5 with TRBJ1-5; D is uncertain. This receptor was obtained from a man aged 25 to 40 in good health and CMV-seropositive. Specimen: PBMCs. The CDR3 sequence is CASSRHVSNQPQHF. The CDR3 coding sequence is TGTGCCAGCAGTAGACACGTTAGCAATCAGCCCCAGCATTTT.